The rows below give T cell receptor beta chains drawn from one sample of a study of long-term antiretroviral therapy in people with HIV. The protocol was immunoSEQ multiplex PCR, while the TCRdb copy is restricted to in-frame clones and leaves out a portion. The sample contains 30,000 or so clones, around 79% of which appear only once. The material sequenced was unsorted PBMCs, taken 3 years after starting antiretroviral therapy. These receptors originate from a man aged 50-59 years with HIV. Both conserved end residues are part of each CDR3. Each record gives: clone size, V gene, D gene, J gene, CDR3 protein. D genes are given only for firm matches. Clone sizes are given selectively: once, few, many, or a class where the clone is expanded.

clone size: -; V gene: TRBV21-1; D gene: -; J gene: TRBJ1-2; CDR3 protein: CASSRIMGLYGYTF
clone size: -; V gene: TRBV7-8; D gene: -; J gene: TRBJ2-7; CDR3 protein: CASSLSTGPWGQYF
clone size: -; V gene: TRBV4-3; D gene: -; J gene: TRBJ1-2; CDR3 protein: CASSQDTVNYGYTF
clone size: -; V gene: TRBV27; D gene: -; J gene: TRBJ2-1; CDR3 protein: CASSFRQSGYNEQFF
clone size: -; V gene: TRBV6-1; D gene: -; J gene: TRBJ1-5; CDR3 protein: CASIMGSQGNQPQHF
clone size: -; V gene: TRBV5-1; D gene: -; J gene: TRBJ2-7; CDR3 protein: CASSLTGPYEQYF
clone size: -; V gene: TRBV28; D gene: -; J gene: TRBJ1-2; CDR3 protein: CASTTTANYGYTF
clone size: -; V gene: TRBV5-8; D gene: -; J gene: TRBJ1-2; CDR3 protein: CASSLGGRGLSYTF
clone size: -; V gene: TRBV28; D gene: TRBD1; J gene: TRBJ1-3; CDR3 protein: CASSSGGTGKGNTIYF
clone size: -; V gene: TRBV5-3; D gene: -; J gene: TRBJ2-7; CDR3 protein: CARSLGLDSHNYEQYF
clone size: -; V gene: TRBV4-1; D gene: -; J gene: TRBJ2-3; CDR3 protein: CASSRIRDLTSTDTQYF
clone size: medium-sized; V gene: TRBV7-2; D gene: TRBD2; J gene: TRBJ2-5; CDR3 protein: CASSSLGGGPEETQYF
clone size: -; V gene: TRBV7-6; D gene: -; J gene: TRBJ1-3; CDR3 protein: CASSLDPGSGNTIYF
clone size: -; V gene: TRBV6-5; D gene: TRBD2; J gene: TRBJ2-1; CDR3 protein: CASRFSGWSYNEQFF
clone size: -; V gene: TRBV7-2; D gene: TRBD1; J gene: TRBJ1-1; CDR3 protein: CASSRQGATTEAFF
clone size: -; V gene: TRBV18; D gene: -; J gene: TRBJ2-1; CDR3 protein: CASSPPNVRDEQFF
clone size: -; V gene: TRBV6-6; D gene: -; J gene: TRBJ2-7; CDR3 protein: CASRDLTYEQYF
clone size: -; V gene: TRBV18; D gene: -; J gene: TRBJ1-1; CDR3 protein: CASSQGIGVMNTEAFF